This TCR beta chain was sequenced during a study of a mutant IDH1 vaccine in newly diagnosed glioma. V dropped 1 base and J dropped 2; count of bases not matched to a gene: 4. The CDR3 consists of 16 residues. Germline V gene lookup returns CDR1 LNHDA and CDR2 SQIVND (reference sequence). Sequencing used immunoSEQ multiplex PCR; TCRdb keeps in-frame clones, though not all of them. This sample carries some 19,000 clones, roughly 88% of them seen once, and the ten largest clones take 5% to 6%. The sample's time point: baseline, week 1 (first vaccination visit). Treatment reported: pre-vaccination baseline after standard-of-care therapy.

The receptor's source is a man aged 40-55 years with glioma. The sample was PBMCs, taken from a glioma patient treated with radiotherapy, temozolomide or both. The chain carries TRBV19 and TRBJ2-5, with 10 bases lining up with TRBD2. Written as DNA, the CDR3 is TGTGCCAGTAGTATAGTGGCTAGCGGGGGACAAGAGACCCAGTACTTC. It yields the protein CASSIVASGGQETQYF.